This TCR beta chain emerged from a study of memory CD8 T cells in hepatitis C reinfection. Across the study: Late or post reinfection samples were taken 12 to 24 weeks after detection. The study, taken as a whole, reports: About 5 donors were too few for definitive public clonotype conclusions.

This clone has just a few counts. The antigen is not known. Clones were sequenced by immunoSEQ multiplex PCR, and TCRdb holds only the in-frame ones, with some missing. Of some 44,000 clones in the sample, 89% were seen once. The germline gives CDR1 SEHNR, CDR2 FQNEAQ (reference sequence). The CDR3 loop spans 13 amino acids. With 6 bases clipped from V and 7 bases from J, the junction kept 3 bases outside the gene matches. Time point denoted: late/post reinfection, 12 to 24 weeks after detection. No in vitro expansion preceded TCR sequencing of the sorted cells. Donors came from people who inject drugs enrolled in HEPCO, Canada. At all three reinfection time points, viable CD3+ CD8+ CD45RO- cells from two donors served as controls.

Material: naive CD8+ T cells sorted from blood. The sequence came from a young man with hepatitis C virus infection. This chain links TRBV7-9 with TRBJ2-1; 10 bases are a match to TRBD1. CDR3 coding DNA: TGTGCCAGCAGTTGGGACAGGGGAAATGAGCAGTTCTTC. Protein sequence: CASSWDRGNEQFF.